This note documents a single T cell receptor beta chain sequence. The data derive from a study of blood T cell repertoires in COVID-19. Turning to the study itself: Researchers got acute and convalescent COVID-19 samples from the United States, Italy and Spain. T cells, B-cell-depleted T cells, or PBMCs supplied cDNA or gDNA.

V was pared by 5 bases and J by 6 bases, with 17 bases between. The germline V gene has CDR1 MNHEY and CDR2 SVGEGT. This CDR3 comprises 15 residues. Per the original data handling: Nucleated cell counts were estimated from reference gene primer amplification. Sequencing was performed with immunoSEQ multiplex PCR; in TCRdb, only in-frame clones are kept and a portion is missing. The DNA was the basis for D and trimming; V, J and clone size are from that table. The sample records roughly 90,000 clones, about 85% being singletons. The clonotype was recovered from a woman in her seventies with acute or convalescent COVID-19. This chain links TRBV6-2 or TRBV6-3 with TRBJ2-1, with D maybe TRBD2 (6 bases). Specimen: peripheral blood. CDR3: CASSPSGGPLNEQFF. For the CDR3, the DNA is TGTGCCAGCAGTCCCTCCGGGGGACCACTCAATGAGCAGTTCTTC.